One sample yielded the 5 T cell receptor beta chains listed below, sequenced in a study of shared clonotypes between healthy human individuals (dated by TCRdb to the early 2020s). Libraries were prepared through the immunoSEQ multiplex PCR assay. Not all clones reach the TCRdb copy of this immuneACCESS table, which keeps in-frame sequences only. Checked studies attribute under half of the gap to unresolved V genes and leave the rest unexplained. A total of fewer than 400,000 clones appear in this sample, approximately 79% of them only once. Together, the top ten hold over 9% of the sample. The sequencing input was memory CD4+ T cells sorted from blood. The cell subset or site tag for this specimen amounts to: CD45RA-negative fraction. The receptors here all came from a man aged 25 to 40 in good health.

The rearrangement links TRBV19 to TRBJ2-2; 12 bases fit TRBD2. Per the germline V gene, CDR1 is LNHDA and CDR2 is SQIVND (reference sequence). The CDR3 covers 18 residues. Trimming took 7 bases from V and 3 from J; bases not matched to a gene: 12. The CDR3 DNA reads TGTGCCAGTACCCTGGGGCTAGCGGGAGGGCCGGACACCGGGGAGCTGTTTTTT. It translates to CASTLGLAGGPDTGELFF.

The table lists this clone with a few counts. The identical CDR3 is also encoded by other nucleotide sequences in the sample. The chain employs TRBV18 and TRBJ2-1, with 14 positions matching TRBD2. The junction had 16 bases not matched to a gene; V was cut back by 3 bases and J by 9 bases. Germline CDR1 reads KGHSH; CDR2 reads LQKENI. This CDR3 region has 19 residues. Here the CDR3 DNA reads TGTGCCAGCTCACCCCCGCTGGGGCAGGGACTAGCGGGAGTCGGTGAGCAGTTCTTC. This codes for CASSPPLGQGLAGVGEQFF.

CDR3 sequence (DNA): TGTGCCAGCAGCAACAGGGGTCTCGGCTACGAGCAGTACTTC. Amino acid sequence: CASSNRGLGYEQYF. The chain carries TRBV13 and TRBJ2-7; 7 bases are shared with TRBD1. V lost 5 bases to trimming and J lost 3 bases; unmatched junction nucleotides: 7. The V gene's germline CDR1 is PRHDT and CDR2 FYEKMQ (reference sequence). The CDR3 contains 14 residues.

This chain connects TRBV29-1 to TRBJ2-6; TRBD2 aligns across 7 bases. Trimming at V came to 8 bases and at J to 0 bases, leaving 7 bases not matched to a gene. CDR1 and CDR2 from the germline V gene are SQVTM and ANQGSEA. This CDR3 has 15 residues. CDR3 loop: CSILSGVSGANVLTF. In DNA, the CDR3 is TGCAGCATTCTCAGCGGGGTCTCTGGGGCCAACGTCCTGACTTTC.

Ten or more counts support this clone. The V call is TRBV27, the J call TRBJ2-7; possibly TRBD2 for D (5 bases). There are 12 residues in the CDR3. V lost 6 bases and J lost 4, with 10 bases in between. The germline gives CDR1 MNHEY, CDR2 SMNVEV (reference sequence). The CDR3 reads CASSLTGYEQYF. DNA for the CDR3: TGTGCCAGCAGCTTAACGGGGTACGAGCAGTACTTC.